The clone carrying this TCR beta chain was seen at least ten times. This record comes from a study of patients and donors after allogeneic stem cell transplantation. Trimming left V 7 bases short and J 5 bases short, with 19 bases between. CDR1 SGHRS and CDR2 YFSETQ come from the germline V gene. The CDR3 has 15 amino acids. TCRdb analysed the RT-PCR reads with MiXCR anew, one entry per CDR3 protein. The table lists 200,000 to 250,000 distinct CDR3 sequences, roughly 14% of them singletons, with 11% in the top ten. Source material: blood, either unsorted or a sorted T cell fraction (not recorded which). The rearrangement links TRBV5-1 to TRBJ2-1; tentative D call: TRBD2 (6 bases). The receptor was isolated from a human donor who was either an allogeneic HSCT recipient or a stem cell or donor lymphocyte infusion donor (not recorded which). It is not recorded whose cells these are; they may come from a transplant donor. CDR3 sequence: CASASAERVDNEQFF. The DNA of the CDR3 is TGCGCCAGCGCGTCAGCAGAGCGGGTGGACAATGAGCAGTTCTTC.